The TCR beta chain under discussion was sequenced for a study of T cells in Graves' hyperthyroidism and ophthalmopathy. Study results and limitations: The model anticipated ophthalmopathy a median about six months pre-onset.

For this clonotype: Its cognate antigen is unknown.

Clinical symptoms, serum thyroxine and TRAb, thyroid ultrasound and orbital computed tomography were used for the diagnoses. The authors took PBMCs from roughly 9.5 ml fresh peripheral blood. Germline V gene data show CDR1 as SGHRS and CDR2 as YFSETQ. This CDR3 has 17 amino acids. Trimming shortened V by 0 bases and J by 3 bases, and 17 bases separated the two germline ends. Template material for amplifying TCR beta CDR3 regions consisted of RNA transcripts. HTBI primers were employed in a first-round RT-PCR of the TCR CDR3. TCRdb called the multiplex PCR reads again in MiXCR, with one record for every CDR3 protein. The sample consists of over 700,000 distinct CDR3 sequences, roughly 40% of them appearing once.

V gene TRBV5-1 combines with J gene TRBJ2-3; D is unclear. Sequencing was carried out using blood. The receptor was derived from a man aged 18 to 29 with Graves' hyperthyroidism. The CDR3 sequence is CASSLVDPFDGTDTQYF. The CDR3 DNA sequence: TGCGCCAGCAGCTTGGTCGACCCCTTCGACGGGACAGATACGCAGTATTTT.